This TCR beta chain was documented in a study of blood T cell repertoires in COVID-19. Overall study: Samples came from the United States, Italy and Spain, spanning acute and convalescent COVID-19.

The method was immunoSEQ multiplex PCR; TCRdb's version includes in-frame clones alone and lacks a portion of them. Among tens of thousands of clones listed, less than 95% were seen once. The V segment lost 7 bases and the J segment 7 bases; nucleotides outside the gene matches: 12. CDR3 length equals 14 residues. The germline V gene has CDR1 SQVTM and CDR2 ANQGSEA. This chain links TRBV29-1 with TRBJ1-2, with TRBD1 identical over 10 bases. This TCR derives from a woman in her forties or fifties in a cohort sampled during active COVID-19. The sequenced sample consisted of peripheral blood. CDR3 sequence: CSAGTGEGWGGYTF. CDR3 bases: TGCAGCGCTGGGACAGGGGAGGGCTGGGGTGGCTACACCTTC.